The source of this T cell receptor beta chain is a study of brain T cells in children with intractable seizures. The CDR3 sequence is 13 residues long. Germline V lookup: CDR1 GTSNPN, CDR2 SVGIG (reference sequence). Trimming left V 4 bases short and J 0 bases short, with 9 bases between. Only in-frame clones appear in the TCRdb table, and some are missing; sequencing was by immunoSEQ multiplex PCR. The sample consists of roughly 80,000 clones, about 90% of them appearing once. For this clone: Its antigen is still unknown.

General study points: Clones missing pre-surgery may reflect undersampling of that blood sample.

Before surgery, patients took at least one anti-epileptic drug. The chain combines TRBV30 with TRBJ1-1, with a possible D match to TRBD1 (5 bases). The source was peripheral blood, collected at surgery. The source is a girl aged 2 to 10 with Rasmussen encephalitis and intractable seizures. The CDR3 here is CAWILRVNTEAFF. DNA for the CDR3: TGTGCCTGGATTCTCAGGGTGAACACTGAAGCTTTCTTT.